The present T cell receptor beta chain was sequenced within a study of cytomegalovirus exposure and HLA in healthy donors. The PCR made use of 60 Vbeta and 13 Jbeta primers. Study processing details: It was a later analysis that counted 83 million or so unique TCR beta chains, of which 9 million to 13 million were shared. Measured with immunoSEQ multiplex PCR; TCRdb has only the in-frame clones, and not every one. V and J calls and clone size are those listed in that table; D and trimming were worked out from the DNA. The sample lists under 50,000 clones, about nine tenths occurring once. V was pared by 9 bases and J by 2 bases, with 9 bases between. There are 12 residues in the CDR3. CDR1 SNHLY and CDR2 FYNNEI come from the germline V gene.

V usage is TRBV2 and J usage is TRBJ2-3; D gene ambiguous. The sample was PBMCs. This clonotype was obtained from a woman between 40 and 55 years old in good health and CMV-seropositive. The CDR3 here is CARAQYTDTQYF. Written as DNA, the CDR3 is TGTGCCAGGGCACAGTACACAGATACGCAGTATTTT.